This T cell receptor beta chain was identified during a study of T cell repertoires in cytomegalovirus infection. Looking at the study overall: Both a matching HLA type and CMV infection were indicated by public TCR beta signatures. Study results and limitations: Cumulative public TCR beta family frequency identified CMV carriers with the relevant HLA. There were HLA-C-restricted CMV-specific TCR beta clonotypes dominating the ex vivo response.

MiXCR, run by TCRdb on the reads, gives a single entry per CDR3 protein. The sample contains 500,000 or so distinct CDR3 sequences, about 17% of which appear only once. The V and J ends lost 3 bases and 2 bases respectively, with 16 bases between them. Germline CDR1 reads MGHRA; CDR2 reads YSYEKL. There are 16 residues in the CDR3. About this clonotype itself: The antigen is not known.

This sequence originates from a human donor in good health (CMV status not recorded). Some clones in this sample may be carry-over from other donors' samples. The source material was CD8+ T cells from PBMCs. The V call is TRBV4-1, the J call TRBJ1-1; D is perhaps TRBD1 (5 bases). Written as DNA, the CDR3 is TGCGCCAGCAGCCAGGCCCAAGACAGTTTTAACACTGAAGCTTTCTTT. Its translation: CASSQAQDSFNTEAFF.